The 32 T cell receptor beta chains in this list originate from one sample, sequenced in a study of shared clonotypes between healthy human individuals. The assay was immunoSEQ multiplex PCR, and TCRdb's table has in-frame clones only and misses some. This sample yields approximately 2.1 million clones, of which approximately 95% are seen a single time; 0.39% belongs to the top ten. The sequenced material came from naive CD4+ T cells from PBMCs. Subset here: CD45RA+ positively selected. Source of these receptors: a man aged 18 to 35 in good health. Some clones in this sample may be carry-over from other donors' samples.

The genes are TRBV5-1 and TRBJ2-3; D may be TRBD2 (5 bases). V was shortened by 4 bases and J by 1 base, with 13 bases between the two germline ends. This CDR3 spans 15 amino acids. Germline V gene sequence: CDR1 SGHRS, CDR2 YFSETQ. The CDR3 is CASSRGVGGTDTQYF. The CDR3 nucleotides are TGCGCCAGCAGCCGGGGAGTAGGTGGCACAGATACGCAGTATTTT.

The chain links TRBV7-8 to TRBJ2-1, with D possibly matching TRBD2 (6 bases). Trimming pared 1 base from V and 5 bases from J, leaving 15 bases between. CDR3 size: 16 residues. CDR1 is SGHVS and CDR2 is FQNEAQ in the germline V gene. In DNA form, the CDR3 reads TGTGCCAGCAGCTTAGGGTTCGGTCGGGAGCACAATGAGCAGTTCTTC. It is translated as CASSLGFGREHNEQFF.

The rearrangement uses TRBV5-5 and TRBJ2-7; D is unclear. V lost 1 base and J lost 9, with 11 bases in between. CDR3 size: 12 residues. Germline loops: CDR1 SGHKS, CDR2 YYEKEE (reference sequence). CDR3 in DNA: TGTGCCAGCAGCTTGTGGGGTGCTGCGCAGTACTTC. Translated, it gives CASSLWGAAQYF.

This chain links TRBV5-4 with TRBJ1-1; D not certain. The CDR3 contains 14 residues. Per germline, CDR1 SGHNT and CDR2 YYREEE (reference sequence). V was trimmed by 0 bases and J by 1 base, leaving 7 bases between them. CDR3 residues: CASSLARANTEAFF. The CDR3 DNA is TGTGCCAGCAGCTTGGCTCGGGCGAACACTGAAGCTTTCTTT.

The chain carries TRBV6-1 and TRBJ1-1, with a possible D match to TRBD1 (5 bases). V lost 6 bases, J lost 0 bases, and 11 bases lay in between. CDR1 is MNHNS and CDR2 is SASEGT in the germline V gene. The CDR3 is made up of 14 amino acids. The CDR3 bases are TGTGCCAGCAGAAGCCGGGGCCTGAACACTGAAGCTTTCTTT. This encodes CASRSRGLNTEAFF.

This chain links TRBV28 with TRBJ2-7; 11 nucleotides line up with TRBD2. The CDR3 covers 15 residues. Trimming removed 4 bases from V and 3 bases from J; junction bases left unmatched: 5. The germline V gene encodes CDR1 MDHEN and CDR2 SYDVKM. For the CDR3, the DNA is TGTGCCAGCAGTTCGACTAGCGGGACCTACTACGAGCAGTACTTC. Translating it yields CASSSTSGTYYEQYF.

The chain employs TRBV28 and TRBJ2-2; TRBD2 aligns across 11 bases. The CDR3 covers 17 residues. Trimming cost V 6 bases and J 0 bases; bases outside gene matches: 6. CDR1 MDHEN and CDR2 SYDVKM come from the germline V gene. CDR3 DNA: TGTGCCAGCAGCGCCCCGGGACTAGCGGCGAACACCGGGGAGCTGTTTTTT. As protein: CASSAPGLAANTGELFF.

V usage is TRBV6-1 and J usage is TRBJ2-7, with TRBD2 as a possible D gene (6 bases). This CDR3 is built from 13 residues. Trimming shortened V by 6 bases and J by 3 bases, and 12 bases separated the two germline ends. Per germline, CDR1 MNHNS and CDR2 SASEGT. The CDR3 reads CASRMGLLYEQYF. CDR3 coding DNA: TGTGCCAGCAGGATGGGACTCCTCTACGAGCAGTACTTC.

This clone appeared a single time. The chain combines TRBV29-1 with TRBJ1-1, with D possibly being TRBD1 (6 bases). The CDR3 length is 13 residues. V lost 3 bases and J lost 8, with 16 bases in between. The germline gives CDR1 SQVTM, CDR2 ANQGSEA. CDR3 DNA: TGCAGCGTTGATAAGGGGGGGAGGACGGAAGCTTTCTTT. Translating it yields CSVDKGGRTEAFF. The complete variable domain, with remaining parts taken from reference TRBV29-1 and TRBJ1-1, reads SAVISQKPSRDICQRGTSLTIQCQVDSQVTMMFWYRQQPGQSLTLIATANQGSEATYESGFVIDKFPISRPNLTFSTLTVSNMSPEDSSIYLCSVDKGGRTEAFFGQGTRLTVV.

J is TRBJ2-2 and V is TRBV30; TRBD1 aligns across 7 bases. Germline values: CDR1 GTSNPN, CDR2 SVGIG (reference sequence). The CDR3 spans 15 residues. V trimming: 8 bases; J trimming: 3 bases; junction bases outside the gene matches: 12. The DNA of the CDR3 is TGTGCCGAAAAAAGGTCAGGGGGAGACACCGGGGAGCTGTTTTTT. Its protein product is CAEKRSGGDTGELFF.

This rearrangement joins TRBV7-3 to TRBJ2-5, with 8 bases that match TRBD1. CDR3 length: 14 amino acids. CDR1 is SGHTA, CDR2 FQGTGA, per germline. The V and J ends lost 5 bases and 4 bases, in that order; junction bases with no gene match: 6. DNA for the CDR3: TGTGCCAGCAGCCCACAGGGGGAGGTAGAGACCCAGTACTTC. Its translation is CASSPQGEVETQYF.

The chain carries TRBV11-2 and TRBJ2-7; 8 bases fit TRBD1. The length of the CDR3 is 15 residues. Per germline, CDR1 SGHAT and CDR2 FQNNGV. The V segment lost 4 bases and the J segment 4 bases; nucleotides outside the gene matches: 9. The CDR3, as DNA: TGTGCCAGCAGCTCCCGCCGGACAGGGACGTACGAGCAGTACTTC. Translation gives CASSSRRTGTYEQYF.

V and J are TRBV5-8 and TRBJ1-5; TRBD1 aligns across 8 bases. The CDR3 length is 14 residues. V shed 0 bases, J shed 5 bases, and the junction held 1 base outside the gene matches. CDR1 and CDR2 from the germline V gene are SGHTS and YDEGEE. The CDR3 is CASSLGDRYQPQHF. CDR3 nucleotide sequence: TGTGCCAGCAGCTTGGGGGACAGGTATCAGCCCCAGCATTTT.

The chain employs TRBV27 and TRBJ1-4; D is ambiguous. CDR1 and CDR2 (germline): MNHEY, SMNVEV (reference sequence). CDR3 length: 15 residues. V lost 3 bases and J lost 6, with 14 bases in between. In nucleotides, the CDR3 is TGTGCCAGCAGTTTTCGGTTACGGGGTTATGAAAAACTGTTTTTT. Protein: CASSFRLRGYEKLFF. Full variable domain (remainder filled in from reference TRBV27 and TRBJ1-4): EAQVTQNPRYLITVTGKKLTVTCSQNMNHEYMSWYRQDPGLGLRQIYYSMNVEVTDKGDVPEGYKVSRKEKRNFPLILESPSPNQTSLYFCASSFRLRGYEKLFFGSGTQLSVL.

The CDR3 DNA reads TGTGCCAGCAGCAGCGGATTAGGGACCGACACAGATACGCAGTATTTT. Translating it yields CASSSGLGTDTDTQYF. The chain joins TRBV11-3 to TRBJ2-3, with D perhaps given as TRBD1 or TRBD2 (5 bases each). Trimming cost V 5 bases and J 2 bases, with 17 bases left between them. CDR3 length equals 16 residues. Germline assignment: CDR1 SGHNT and CDR2 YENEEA.

Remarks on this clone: In the same sample, other DNA sequences code for this CDR3. CDR3 bases: TGTGCCAGCAGTGAACAGGGTTCTGGAAACACCATATATTTT. Amino acid sequence: CASSEQGSGNTIYF. The rearrangement links TRBV6-1 to TRBJ1-3; a weak D match, TRBD1 (5 bases). The CDR3 has 14 residues. V was cut by 2 bases and J by 1 base, with 6 bases left in between. Germline V gene lookup returns CDR1 MNHNS and CDR2 SASEGT.

The J gene is TRBJ2-3, the V gene TRBV7-9, with TRBD2 as a possible D gene (5 bases). CDR3 length: 14 amino acids. Trimming took 5 bases from V and 7 from J, leaving 16 bases between them. Germline CDR1 and CDR2: SEHNR and FQNEAQ (reference sequence). CDR3 protein: CASSPSNGDNTQYF. The CDR3 DNA follows: TGTGCCAGCAGCCCATCCAACGGGGATAATACGCAGTATTTT.

To note about this clone: In the same sample, other DNA sequences code for this CDR3. V and J are TRBV18 and TRBJ1-1, with 8 nucleotides matching TRBD1. V was pared by 4 bases and J by 3 bases, with 4 bases of the junction left unmatched. Germline V gene sequence: CDR1 KGHSH, CDR2 LQKENI. This CDR3 has 14 residues. The CDR3 sequence is CASSRTGGDTEAFF. CDR3 in DNA: TGTGCCAGCTCACGCACAGGGGGGGACACTGAAGCTTTCTTT.

CDR3 coding DNA: TGTGCCAGCAGCTCCGGGGGGCTTACTGGAAACACCATATATTTT. Translated, it gives CASSSGGLTGNTIYF. The chain joins TRBV5-4 to TRBJ1-3, with D maybe TRBD1 (6 bases). Germline-derived CDR1 and CDR2 are SGHNT and YYREEE (reference sequence). Trimming shortened V by 3 bases and J by 2 bases, and 12 bases separated the two germline ends. This CDR3 spans 15 amino acids.

The chain uses TRBV27 and TRBJ2-1, with 7 bases lining up with TRBD2. The CDR3 contains 17 residues. The V and J ends lost 5 bases and 8 bases, in that order; junction bases with no gene match: 18. Germline V gives CDR1 MNHEY, CDR2 SMNVEV (reference sequence). The CDR3 bases are TGTGCCAGCAGTACCCCATGGGTGGGCGGGAGAATGTATGAGCAGTTCTTC. It encodes CASSTPWVGGRMYEQFF.

This clone was observed a few times. The sample contains more than one DNA sequence encoding this CDR3. This chain connects TRBV20-1 to TRBJ1-2; D is unclear. The germline gives CDR1 DFQATT, CDR2 SNEGSKA (reference sequence). Trimming cost V 3 bases and J 4 bases, with 6 bases left between them. This CDR3 contains 11 residues. Here the CDR3 DNA reads TGCAGTGCTAGGGCAGTCTATGGCTACACCTTC. Translating it yields CSARAVYGYTF.

This chain joins TRBV10-3 and TRBJ2-7; TRBD1 aligns across 9 bases. Germline V gene sequence: CDR1 ENHRY, CDR2 SYGVKD. J lost 3 bases, V lost 4 bases, and 7 bases had no gene match. CDR3 size: 15 residues. Here the CDR3 DNA reads TGTGCCATCAGTGCGACTAGGGACAGGGACTACGAGCAGTACTTC. It codes for CAISATRDRDYEQYF.

This chain connects TRBV5-3 to TRBJ2-7; no firm D call. TRBV5-3 counts as an open reading frame of uncertain function. V shed 6 bases and J shed 4 bases, with 5 bases lying between them. The CDR3 length is 10 residues. CDR3 bases: TGTGCCAGAACCTTTTACGAGCAGTACTTC. Translating gives CARTFYEQYF.

As for this clone: A far bigger clonotype differs at one base, so this is likely a read error. The sample contains more than one DNA sequence encoding this CDR3. The CDR3 here is CASSLEETQYF. The CDR3 coding sequence is TGCGCCAGCAGCTTAGAAGAGACCCAGTACTTC. J is TRBJ2-5 and V is TRBV5-1, with no clear D. The germline gives CDR1 SGHRS, CDR2 YFSETQ. The CDR3 sequence is 11 residues long. The germline V and J ends were trimmed by 2 bases and 3 bases, with 2 bases remaining between them.

The chain couples TRBV7-2 to TRBJ2-7; 7 bases map to TRBD1. Germline assignment: CDR1 SGHTA and CDR2 FQGNSA. The CDR3 covers 14 residues. The V gene end was trimmed by 5 bases and the J gene end by 2 bases; junction bases not matched to a gene: 6. The DNA of the CDR3 is TGTGCCAGCAGCGTCGACCAGGGGGCCTACGAGCAGTACTTC. Translated: CASSVDQGAYEQYF.

V and J are TRBV5-1 and TRBJ2-1; D tentatively reads TRBD1 or TRBD2 (5 bases each). The CDR3 sequence is 15 residues long. V lost 4 bases to trimming and J lost 0 bases, with 11 bases between them. Germline V CDR1 and CDR2: SGHRS, YFSETQ. The DNA of the CDR3 is TGCGCCAGCAGCGGGGACCGCTCCTCCTACAATGAGCAGTTCTTC. It translates to CASSGDRSSYNEQFF.

The chain carries TRBV11-2 and TRBJ1-1; possible D gene TRBD1, 6 bases. V gave up 5 bases and J gave up 4 bases, with 17 bases separating them. Germline V gives CDR1 SGHAT, CDR2 FQNNGV. This CDR3 is built from 15 residues. CDR3 sequence: CASSTPDRFGTEAFF. CDR3 sequence (DNA): TGTGCCAGCAGCACACCGGACAGATTCGGCACTGAAGCTTTCTTT.

This clone has just one count. The rearrangement links TRBV28 to TRBJ1-1, with D possibly TRBD1 on 5 matching bases. V was clipped by 8 bases and J by 6 bases, with 19 bases between them. CDR1 and CDR2 from the germline V gene are MDHEN and SYDVKM. The CDR3 contains 14 residues. CDR3 protein: CASLRGVVSAEAFF. CDR3 nucleotide sequence: TGTGCCAGCTTGCGGGGGGTGGTTTCCGCTGAAGCTTTCTTT.

The chain links TRBV27 to TRBJ1-1, with a weak D call TRBD1 (6 bases). This CDR3 has 13 amino acids. CDR1 and CDR2 from the germline V gene are MNHEY and SMNVEV (reference sequence). V gave up 7 bases and J gave up 1 base, with 10 bases separating them. Written as DNA, the CDR3 is TGTGCCAGCAATGACAGGCCGAACACTGAAGCTTTCTTT. Translated: CASNDRPNTEAFF.

J is TRBJ2-5 and V is TRBV5-1; no clear D. CDR3 size: 12 residues. Trimming took off 4 bases at V and 2 bases at J, with 6 bases between the two ends. From germline, CDR1 is SGHRS and CDR2 YFSETQ. DNA for the CDR3: TGCGCCAGCAGCCGAGCTCAAGAGACCCAGTACTTC. It specifies CASSRAQETQYF.

The chain recombines TRBV2 with TRBJ2-3; 12 bases align to TRBD2. Germline loops: CDR1 SNHLY, CDR2 FYNNEI. The CDR3 runs to 15 residues. V shed 8 bases and J 3 bases; nucleotides not matched to a gene: 6. The CDR3 nucleotides read TGTGCCAGCGGGGAACTAGCGGGAGGAACAGATACGCAGTATTTT. Protein product: CASGELAGGTDTQYF. Based on the CDR3 plus reference TRBV2 and TRBJ2-3, the full variable domain is EPEVTQTPSHQVTQMGQEVILRCVPISNHLYFYWYRQILGQKVEFLVSFYNNEISEKSEIFDDQFSVERPDGSNFTLKIRSTKLEDSAMYFCASGELAGGTDTQYFGPGTRLTVL.

This rearrangement joins TRBV15 to TRBJ1-1, with a possible D match to TRBD1 (5 bases). The CDR3 length is 15 residues. V lost 0 bases to trimming and J lost 5 bases, with 13 bases between them. Germline V gives CDR1 LNHNV, CDR2 YYDKDF (reference sequence). The CDR3 DNA reads as TGTGCCACCAGCAGAGATGGGGGTCCGCGGACTGAAGCTTTCTTT. Its translation: CATSRDGGPRTEAFF.